Each of the 19 T cell receptor beta chains below was sequenced from the same sample in a study of T cells expressing NK-cell markers. Reprocessing the 5' RACE reads, TCRdb reports a single entry for every CDR3 protein and omits DNA. The table lists more than 400,000 distinct CDR3 sequences. Input material: blood T cells: a sorted CD56 or NKG2C T cell subset, CD4+ or CD8+ T cells, or bulk PBMC T cells (not recorded which). The receptors stem from a woman aged 18 to 75 in good health.

The J gene is TRBJ1-5, the V gene TRBV5-6; without DNA, the TCRdb call of TRBD1 cannot be checked. The CDR3 consists of 17 residues. CDR1 and CDR2 from the germline V gene are SGHDT and YYEEEE. CDR3 residues: CASSPSWGRGGNQPQHF.

This chain joins TRBV20-1 and TRBJ2-1; the D call from TCRdb, TRBD1, cannot be confirmed without DNA. Germline V gene lookup returns CDR1 DFQATT and CDR2 SNEGSKA (reference sequence). The CDR3 covers 15 residues. The CDR3 here is CSARGVGAPQNEQFF.

V usage is TRBV28 and J usage is TRBJ1-5; absent DNA, TCRdb's TRBD1 call cannot be checked. This CDR3 has 13 amino acids. The germline V gene encodes CDR1 MDHEN and CDR2 SYDVKM. Here the CDR3 reads CASSSQGNQPQHF.

V and J are TRBV29-1 and TRBJ1-1. Germline V gives CDR1 SQVTM, CDR2 ANQGSEA. The CDR3 loop spans 18 amino acids. CDR3 protein: CSGQKGHARGIGNTEAFF.

V and J are TRBV7-2 and TRBJ1-4. The CDR3 runs to 15 residues. CDR1 is SGHTA, CDR2 FQGNSA, per germline. The CDR3 protein is CASSPSRATNEKLFF.

The chain has TRBV4-3 and TRBJ2-1; TCRdb's D call, TRBD1, is unchecked because there is no DNA. The CDR3 totals 15 residues. The germline V gene has CDR1 LGHNA and CDR2 YSLEER. The CDR3 sequence: CASRRLGASYNEQFF.

This chain joins TRBV19 and TRBJ2-1; TCRdb returns TRBD2, unconfirmable since there is no DNA. Germline V gene sequence: CDR1 LNHDA, CDR2 SQIVND (reference sequence). The CDR3 runs to 20 residues. This CDR3 is CASSIDSTRATSGSKNEQFF. The full variable domain, rest sourced from reference TRBV19 and TRBJ2-1, is DGGITQSPKYLFRKEGQNVTLSCEQNLNHDAMYWYRQDPGQGLRLIYYSQIVNDFQKGDIAEGYSVSREKKESFPLTVTSAQKNPTAFYLCASSIDSTRATSGSKNEQFFGPGTRLTVL.

The chain employs TRBV3-1 and TRBJ1-4; no DNA is available, so the TRBD1 call from TCRdb remains unchecked. Germline CDR1 LGHDT, CDR2 YNNKEL (reference sequence). This CDR3 comprises 17 residues. The CDR3 loop reads CASSRTGQGGPNEKLFF.

The gene calls are TRBV28 and TRBJ2-7; TCRdb proposes TRBD1, but this gene call is untestable without DNA. Germline CDR1 is MDHEN and CDR2 is SYDVKM. The CDR3 has 17 amino acids. CDR3 region: CASSLFWGSGLGYEQYF.

The V and J genes are TRBV18 and TRBJ2-5. Germline V gene lookup returns CDR1 KGHSH and CDR2 LQKENI. This CDR3 has 13 amino acids. This CDR3 is CASSQQSQETQYF.

The CDR3 is CSGVSGLTDTQYF. The chain links TRBV29-1 to TRBJ2-3; the D call from TCRdb, TRBD2, cannot be confirmed without DNA. The CDR3 extends over 13 amino acids. Germline V gives CDR1 SQVTM, CDR2 ANQGSEA.

The rearrangement joins TRBV20-1 to TRBJ1-1. This CDR3 is built from 12 residues. Germline V gives CDR1 DFQATT, CDR2 SNEGSKA (reference sequence). CDR3 in amino acids: CSASRQNTEAFF.

The rearrangement uses TRBV12-3 or TRBV12-4 and TRBJ2-1; the D call from TCRdb, TRBD2, cannot be confirmed without DNA. The length of the CDR3 is 14 residues. The CDR3 protein is CASSLAGGQDEQFF.

The chain has TRBV19 and TRBJ2-1; TCRdb outputs TRBD2, but without DNA this stays unchecked. Germline CDR1 is LNHDA and CDR2 is SQIVND (reference sequence). This CDR3 has 17 amino acids. CDR3 amino acids: CASSILDRSPAPDEQFF.

This chain links TRBV29-1 with TRBJ1-1. Germline V gives CDR1 SQVTM, CDR2 ANQGSEA. The CDR3 runs to 14 residues. The CDR3 loop is CSVPAQTMYTEAFF.

The V and J genes are TRBV5-1 and TRBJ2-5. This CDR3 has 14 residues. Per the germline V gene, CDR1 is SGHRS and CDR2 is YFSETQ. CDR3 amino acids: CASSFIGDQETQYF.

The chain uses TRBV6-2 or TRBV6-3 and TRBJ2-3; as DNA is missing, the TRBD1 call by TCRdb cannot be tested. The CDR3 extends over 15 amino acids. The V gene's germline CDR1 is MNHEY and CDR2 SVGEGT. CDR3 region: CASSYGAGATDTQYF.

The gene calls are TRBV15 and TRBJ2-1; no DNA is available, so the TRBD1 call from TCRdb remains unchecked. The germline V gene encodes CDR1 LNHNV and CDR2 YYDKDF (reference sequence). CDR3 size: 16 residues. This chain's CDR3 is CATRPLSRDRHNEQFF.

The chain recombines TRBV7-3 with TRBJ2-2; there is no DNA to check the TCRdb D call of TRBD2. Germline CDR1 is SGHTA and CDR2 is FQGTGA. The CDR3 runs to 14 residues. CDR3 in amino acids: CASSPAPLTGELFF.